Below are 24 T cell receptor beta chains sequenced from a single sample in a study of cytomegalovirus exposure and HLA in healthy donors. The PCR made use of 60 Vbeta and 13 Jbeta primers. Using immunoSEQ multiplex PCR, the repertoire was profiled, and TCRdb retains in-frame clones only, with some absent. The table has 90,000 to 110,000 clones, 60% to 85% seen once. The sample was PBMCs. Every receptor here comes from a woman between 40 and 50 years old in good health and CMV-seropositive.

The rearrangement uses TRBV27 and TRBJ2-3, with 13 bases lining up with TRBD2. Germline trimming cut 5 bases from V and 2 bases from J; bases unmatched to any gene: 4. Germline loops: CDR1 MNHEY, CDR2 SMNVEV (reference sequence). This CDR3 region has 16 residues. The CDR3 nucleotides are TGTGCCAGCAGTGCGGGGACTAGCGGGATCACAGATACGCAGTATTTT. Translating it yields CASSAGTSGITDTQYF.

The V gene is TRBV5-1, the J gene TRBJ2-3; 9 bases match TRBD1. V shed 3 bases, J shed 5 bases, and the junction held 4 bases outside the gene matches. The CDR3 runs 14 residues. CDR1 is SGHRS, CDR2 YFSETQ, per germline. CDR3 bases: TGCGCCAGCAGCTATTCGACAGGGGGAGATACGCAGTATTTT. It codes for CASSYSTGGDTQYF.

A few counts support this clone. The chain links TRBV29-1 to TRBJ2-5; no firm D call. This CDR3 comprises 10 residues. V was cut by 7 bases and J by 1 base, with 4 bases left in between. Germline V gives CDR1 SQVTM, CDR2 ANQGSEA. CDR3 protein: CSASQETQYF. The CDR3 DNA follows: TGCAGCGCCTCCCAAGAGACCCAGTACTTC.

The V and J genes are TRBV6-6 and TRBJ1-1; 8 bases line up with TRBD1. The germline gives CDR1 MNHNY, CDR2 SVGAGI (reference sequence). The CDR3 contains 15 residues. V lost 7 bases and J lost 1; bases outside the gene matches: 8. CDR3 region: CASNQPDRGNTEAFF. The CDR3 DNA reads TGTGCCAGCAACCAGCCCGACAGGGGGAACACTGAAGCTTTCTTT.

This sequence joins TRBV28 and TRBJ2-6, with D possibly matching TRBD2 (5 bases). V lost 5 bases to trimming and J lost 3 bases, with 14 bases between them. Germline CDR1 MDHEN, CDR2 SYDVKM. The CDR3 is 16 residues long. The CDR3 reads CASSPSHSGGANVLTF. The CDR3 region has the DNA TGTGCCAGCAGTCCTTCTCACAGCGGTGGGGCCAACGTCCTGACTTTC.

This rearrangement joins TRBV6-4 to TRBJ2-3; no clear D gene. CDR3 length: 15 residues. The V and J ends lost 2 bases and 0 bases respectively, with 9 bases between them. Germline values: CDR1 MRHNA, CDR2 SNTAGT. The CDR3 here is CASSDEAASTDTQYF. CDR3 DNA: TGTGCCAGCAGTGACGAGGCGGCAAGCACAGATACGCAGTATTTT.

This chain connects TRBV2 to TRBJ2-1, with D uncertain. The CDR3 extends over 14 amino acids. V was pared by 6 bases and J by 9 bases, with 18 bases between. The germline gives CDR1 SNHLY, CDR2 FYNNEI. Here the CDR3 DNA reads TGTGCCAGCAGCCCTAGGCTCGGGTCCGGTGAGCAGTTCTTC. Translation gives CASSPRLGSGEQFF.

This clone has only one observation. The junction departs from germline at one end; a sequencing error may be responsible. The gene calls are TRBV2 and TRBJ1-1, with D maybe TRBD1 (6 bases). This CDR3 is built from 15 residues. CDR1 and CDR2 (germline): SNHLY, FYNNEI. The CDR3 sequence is CASITRSGRDTEAFF. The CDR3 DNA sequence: TGTGCCAGCATTACAAGGTCCGGTAGGGACACTGAGGCTTTCTTT.

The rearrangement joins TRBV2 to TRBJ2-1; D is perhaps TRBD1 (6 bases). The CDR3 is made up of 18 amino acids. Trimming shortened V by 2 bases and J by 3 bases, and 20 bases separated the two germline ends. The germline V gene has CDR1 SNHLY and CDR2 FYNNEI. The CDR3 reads CASSEYGLGGTLYNEQFF. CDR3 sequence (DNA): TGTGCCAGCAGTGAATATGGTCTTGGGGGCACGCTCTACAATGAGCAGTTCTTC.

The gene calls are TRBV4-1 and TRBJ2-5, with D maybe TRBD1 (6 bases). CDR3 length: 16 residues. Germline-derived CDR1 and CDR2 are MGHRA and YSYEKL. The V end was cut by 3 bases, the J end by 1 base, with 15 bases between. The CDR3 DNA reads TGCGCCAGCAGCCAGGGCCCCCTGGACAGCCAAGAGACCCAGTACTTC. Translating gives CASSQGPLDSQETQYF.

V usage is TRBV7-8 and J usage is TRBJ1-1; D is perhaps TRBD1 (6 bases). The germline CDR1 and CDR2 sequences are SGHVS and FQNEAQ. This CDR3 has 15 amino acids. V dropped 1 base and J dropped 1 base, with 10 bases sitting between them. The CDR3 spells CASSLGTARNTEAFF. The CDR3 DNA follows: TGTGCCAGCAGCTTAGGGACAGCGAGGAACACTGAAGCTTTCTTT.

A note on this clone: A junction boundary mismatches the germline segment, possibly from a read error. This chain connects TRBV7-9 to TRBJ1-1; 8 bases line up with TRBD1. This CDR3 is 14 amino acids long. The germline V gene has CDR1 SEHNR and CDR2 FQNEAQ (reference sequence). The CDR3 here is CSSSWGQANTEAFF. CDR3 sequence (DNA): TGTTCCAGCAGCTGGGGACAGGCGAACACTGAAGCTTTCTTT.

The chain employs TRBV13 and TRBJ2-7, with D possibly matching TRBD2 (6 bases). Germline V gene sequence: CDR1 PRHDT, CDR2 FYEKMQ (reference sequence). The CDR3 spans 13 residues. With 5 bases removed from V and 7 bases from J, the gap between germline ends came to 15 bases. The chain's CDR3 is CASSEGRQPEQYF. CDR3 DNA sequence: TGTGCCAGCAGCGAGGGGAGGCAGCCGGAGCAGTACTTC.

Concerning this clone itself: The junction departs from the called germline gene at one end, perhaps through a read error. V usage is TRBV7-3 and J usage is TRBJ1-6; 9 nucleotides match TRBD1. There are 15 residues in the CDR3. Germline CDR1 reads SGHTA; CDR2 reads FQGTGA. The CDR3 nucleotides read TGTGCCAGCAGCCTAACCGGGACAGGGACTTCACCCCTCCACTTT. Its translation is CASSLTGTGTSPLHF. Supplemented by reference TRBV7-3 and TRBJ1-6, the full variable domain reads GAGVSQTPSNKVTEKGKYVELRCDPISGHTALYWYRQSLGQGPEFLIYFQGTGAADDSGLPNDRFFAVRPEGSVSTLKIQRTERGDSAVYLCASSLTGTGTSPLHFGNGTRLTVT.

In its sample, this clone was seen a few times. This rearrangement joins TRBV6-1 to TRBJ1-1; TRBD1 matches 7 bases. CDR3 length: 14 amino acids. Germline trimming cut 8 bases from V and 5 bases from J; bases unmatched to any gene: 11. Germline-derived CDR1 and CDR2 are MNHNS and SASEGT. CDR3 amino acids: CASARQGSGTEAFF. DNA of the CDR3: TGTGCCAGCGCCCGACAGGGAAGCGGAACTGAAGCTTTCTTT.

Here the CDR3 DNA reads TGTGCCAGCGCTGGCCCCGACGGAGGAGAGCAGTACTTC. The encoded protein is CASAGPDGGEQYF. The chain employs TRBV2 and TRBJ2-7, with a weak D call TRBD2 (5 bases). The germline CDR1 and CDR2 sequences are SNHLY and FYNNEI. V shed 8 bases and J shed 7 bases, with 18 bases lying between them. The CDR3 length is 13 residues.

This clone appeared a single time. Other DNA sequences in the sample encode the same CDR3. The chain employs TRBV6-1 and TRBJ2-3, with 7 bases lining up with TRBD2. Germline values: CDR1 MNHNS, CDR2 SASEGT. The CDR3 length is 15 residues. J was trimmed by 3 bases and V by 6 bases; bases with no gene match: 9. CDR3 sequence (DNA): TGTGCCAGCAGACGTGGGGGGGAGTATACAGATACGCAGTATTTT. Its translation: CASRRGGEYTDTQYF.

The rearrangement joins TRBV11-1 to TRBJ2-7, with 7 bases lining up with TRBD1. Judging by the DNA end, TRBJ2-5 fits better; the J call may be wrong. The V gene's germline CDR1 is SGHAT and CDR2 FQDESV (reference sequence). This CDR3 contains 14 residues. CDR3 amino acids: CASSSRDRGETQYF. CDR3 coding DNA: TGTGCCAGCAGCTCCCGGGACAGAGGGGAGACCCAGTACTTC.

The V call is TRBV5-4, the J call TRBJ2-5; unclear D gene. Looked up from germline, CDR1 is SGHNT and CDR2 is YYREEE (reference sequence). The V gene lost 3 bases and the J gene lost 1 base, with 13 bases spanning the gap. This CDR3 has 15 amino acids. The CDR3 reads CASSSTTDPQETQYF. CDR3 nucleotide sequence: TGTGCCAGCAGCTCGACGACTGACCCCCAAGAGACCCAGTACTTC.

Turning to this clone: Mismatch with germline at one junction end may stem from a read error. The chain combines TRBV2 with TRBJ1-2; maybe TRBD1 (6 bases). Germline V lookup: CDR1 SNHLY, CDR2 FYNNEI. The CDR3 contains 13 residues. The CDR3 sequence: CASREGQTYGYTF. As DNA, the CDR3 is TGTGCCAGCAGAGAAGGACAGACCTATGGCTACACCTTC.

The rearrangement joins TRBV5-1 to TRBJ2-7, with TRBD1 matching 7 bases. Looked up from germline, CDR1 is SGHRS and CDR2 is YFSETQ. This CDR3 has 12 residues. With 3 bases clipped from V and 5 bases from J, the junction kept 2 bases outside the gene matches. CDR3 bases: TGCGCCAGCAGCTCCGACAGGGACGAGCAGTACTTC. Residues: CASSSDRDEQYF.

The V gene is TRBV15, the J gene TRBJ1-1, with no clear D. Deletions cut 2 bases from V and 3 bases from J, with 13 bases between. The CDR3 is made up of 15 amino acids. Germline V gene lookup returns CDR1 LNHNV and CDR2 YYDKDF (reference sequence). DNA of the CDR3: TGTGCCACCAGCAGACCAACTCAGGCATACACTGAAGCTTTCTTT. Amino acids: CATSRPTQAYTEAFF.

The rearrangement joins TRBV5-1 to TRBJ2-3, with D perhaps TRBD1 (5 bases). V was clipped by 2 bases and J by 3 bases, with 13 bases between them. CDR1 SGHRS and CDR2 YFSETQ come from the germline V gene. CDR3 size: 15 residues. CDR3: CASSFRASPTDTQYF. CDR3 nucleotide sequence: TGCGCCAGCAGCTTCAGGGCGAGCCCAACAGATACGCAGTATTTT.

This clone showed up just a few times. CDR3 nucleotides: TGTGCCAGTACCAACCGGGACAGGGTAACTGAGCAGTTCTTC. Its protein is CASTNRDRVTEQFF. The genes are TRBV19 and TRBJ2-1; 9 bases map to TRBD1. Germline V CDR1 and CDR2: LNHDA, SQIVND (reference sequence). The CDR3 loop spans 14 amino acids. The ends lost 7 bases at V and 9 bases at J; junction bases unmatched: 10.